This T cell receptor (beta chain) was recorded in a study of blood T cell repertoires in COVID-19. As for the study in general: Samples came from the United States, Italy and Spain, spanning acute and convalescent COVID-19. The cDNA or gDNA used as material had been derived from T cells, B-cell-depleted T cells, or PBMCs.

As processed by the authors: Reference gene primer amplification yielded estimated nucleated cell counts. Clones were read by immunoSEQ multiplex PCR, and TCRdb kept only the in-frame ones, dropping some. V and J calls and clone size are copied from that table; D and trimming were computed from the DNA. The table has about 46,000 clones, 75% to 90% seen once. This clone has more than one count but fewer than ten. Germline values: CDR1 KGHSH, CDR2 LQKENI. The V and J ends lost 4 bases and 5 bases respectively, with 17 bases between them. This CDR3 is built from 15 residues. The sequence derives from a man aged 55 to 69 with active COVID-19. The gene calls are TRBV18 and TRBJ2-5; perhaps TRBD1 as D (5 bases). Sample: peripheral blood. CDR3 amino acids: CASSLRQKSGETQYF. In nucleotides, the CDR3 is TGTGCCAGCTCACTGCGACAGAAGTCAGGGGAGACCCAGTACTTC.